The clone carrying this T cell receptor (beta chain) turned up a few times. This record comes from a study of T cells in Graves' hyperthyroidism and ophthalmopathy. Study-level background: Peripheral blood was taken when the disease was first diagnosed, before any treatment began.

When ophthalmopathy did not progress within 18 months, Graves' hyperthyroidism was considered stable. The study excluded patients with uncontrolled infection, other autoimmune disease, pregnancy or lactation. Diagnosis relied on clinical symptoms, serum thyroxine and TRAb, thyroid ultrasound and orbital computed tomography. It was RNA transcripts that yielded the amplified TCR beta CDR3 regions. A first-round RT-PCR of the TCR CDR3 used the HTBI primer set. TCRdb called the multiplex PCR reads again in MiXCR, with one record for every CDR3 protein. The sample lists about 500,000 distinct CDR3 sequences; approximately 15% were seen once. Sequencing was performed on blood. The sequence derives from a woman aged 18-29 years with Graves' hyperthyroidism.

CDR3 in amino acids: CASSLDGGGGETQYF. In nucleotides, the CDR3 is TGTGCCAGCAGCCTGGACGGGGGCGGGGGAGAGACCCAGTACTTC. The chain employs TRBV5-4 and TRBJ2-5, with a possible D match to TRBD2 (7 bases). The length of the CDR3 is 15 residues. Trimming cost V 4 bases and J 4 bases, with 17 bases left between them. From germline, CDR1 is SGHNT and CDR2 YYREEE (reference sequence). Combining the CDR3 with reference TRBV5-4 and TRBJ2-5 gives the whole variable domain ETGVTQSPTHLIKTRGQQVTLRCSSQSGHNTVSWYQQALGQGPQFIFQYYREEENGRGNFPPRFSGLQFPNYSSELNVNALELDDSALYLCASSLDGGGGETQYFGPGTRLLVL.